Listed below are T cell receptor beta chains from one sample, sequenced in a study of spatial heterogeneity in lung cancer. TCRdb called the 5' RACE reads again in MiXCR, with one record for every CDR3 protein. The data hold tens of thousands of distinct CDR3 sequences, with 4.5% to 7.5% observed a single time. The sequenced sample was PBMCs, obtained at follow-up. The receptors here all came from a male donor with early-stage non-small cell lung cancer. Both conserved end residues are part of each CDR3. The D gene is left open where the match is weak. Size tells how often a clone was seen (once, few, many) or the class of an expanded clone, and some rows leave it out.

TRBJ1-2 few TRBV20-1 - TGCAGTGCCCCGGATGGAGTGGGTGGCTACACCTTC CSAPDGVGGYTF
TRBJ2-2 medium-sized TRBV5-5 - TGTGCCAGCAGCTTAGGCGGGACGAACACCGGGGAGCTGTTTTTT CASSLGGTNTGELFF
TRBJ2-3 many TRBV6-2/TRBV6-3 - TGTGCCAGCAGCCCCCTTGTGCCTAGCACAGATACGCAGTATTTT CASSPLVPSTDTQYF
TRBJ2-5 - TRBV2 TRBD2 TGTGCCAGCAGTGCCAGCGGGGGGGGAGAGACCCAGTACTTC CASSASGGGETQYF
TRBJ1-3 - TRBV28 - TGTGCCAGCAGTTTCAGGCCCCTCTCTGGAAACACCATATATTTT CASSFRPLSGNTIYF
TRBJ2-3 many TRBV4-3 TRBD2 TGCGCCAGCAGCCAAGAGCTAGCGGGGGGGCCGGTCACAGATACGCAGTATTTT CASSQELAGGPVTDTQYF
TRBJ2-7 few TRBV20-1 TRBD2 TGCAGTGCCGAAACTAGCGGGACCAGCTACGAGCAGTACTTC CSAETSGTSYEQYF
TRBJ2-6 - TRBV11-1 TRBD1 TGTGCCAGCAGATCCGGTGTGAGGGACAGGGGATCTGGGGCCAACGTCCTGACTTTC CASRSGVRDRGSGANVLTF
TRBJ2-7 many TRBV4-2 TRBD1 TGTGCCAGCAGCCCAGGACAGGTCTACGAGCAGTACTTC CASSPGQVYEQYF
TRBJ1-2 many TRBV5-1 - TGCGCCAGCAGCTTGGAATCAGGGGCTAACTATGGCTACACCTTC CASSLESGANYGYTF
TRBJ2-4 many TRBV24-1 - TGTGCCACCAGTGAAGTAGGAGGAAACATTCAGTACTTC CATSEVGGNIQYF
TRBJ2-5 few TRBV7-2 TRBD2 TGTGCCAGCAAACTAACTAGCGGCACGTACCAAGAGACCCAGTACTTC CASKLTSGTYQETQYF
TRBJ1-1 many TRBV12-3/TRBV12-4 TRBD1 TGTGCCAGCAGACGTAGACAGGGAGGTCGAGCTTTCTTT CASRRRQGGRAFF
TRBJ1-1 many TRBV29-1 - TGCAGCGTTGAACCAACCTTAGAGGGTGAAGCTTTCTTT CSVEPTLEGEAFF
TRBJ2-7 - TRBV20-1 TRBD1 TGCAGTGCTAGGGACAGGGGGCTTGGCGAGCAGTACTTC CSARDRGLGEQYF
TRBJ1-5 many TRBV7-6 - TGTGCCAGCAGCTTAGCGCAGGGGATGGAGCCCCAGCATTTT CASSLAQGMEPQHF
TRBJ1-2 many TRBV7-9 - TGTGCCAGCAGCTTTTACTACTCTGGCTACACCTTC CASSFYYSGYTF
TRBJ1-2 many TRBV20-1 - TGCAGTGCTAGAGCCTATCAACGTGGGGATGGCTACACCTTC CSARAYQRGDGYTF
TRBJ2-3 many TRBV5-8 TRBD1 TGTGCCAGCAGCCCCGGGACAGGAAACCGGGCAGATACGCAGTATTTT CASSPGTGNRADTQYF
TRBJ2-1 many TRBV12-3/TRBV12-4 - TGTGCCAGCAGTTTAGGGCCGCCCTACAATGAGCAGTTCTTC CASSLGPPYNEQFF
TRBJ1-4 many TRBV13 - TGTGCCAGCAGCCTGGGACCGACTAATGAAAAACTGTTTTTT CASSLGPTNEKLFF
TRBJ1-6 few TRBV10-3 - TGTGCCATCAGTGACCAGGGGCCCGGTGTGGATTCACCCCTCCACTTT CAISDQGPGVDSPLHF
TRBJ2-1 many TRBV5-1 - TGCGCCAGCAGCTTGCGAGGTGAGGCCAAACGGTTAGATGAGCAGTTCTTC CASSLRGEAKRLDEQFF
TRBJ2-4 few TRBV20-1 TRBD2 TGCAGTGCTAGGAGTAGCGGGGCGTTAGCCAAAAACATTCAGTACTTC CSARSSGALAKNIQYF
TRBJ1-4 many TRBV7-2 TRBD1 TGTGCCAGCAGCTCCCGACAGGGGGCGTATGAAAAACTGTTTTTT CASSSRQGAYEKLFF
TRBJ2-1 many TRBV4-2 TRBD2 TGTGCCAGCAGCCAAGGGACTAGCGACAATGAGCAGTTCTTC CASSQGTSDNEQFF
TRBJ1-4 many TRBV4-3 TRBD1 TGCGCCAGCAGCCGAGGACAGGGAGTTGGTGAAAAACTGTTTTTT CASSRGQGVGEKLFF
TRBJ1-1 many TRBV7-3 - TGTGCCAGCAGCCTCAATACCGGTCTTGAAGCTTTCTTT CASSLNTGLEAFF
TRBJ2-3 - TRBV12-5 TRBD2 TGTGCTAGTGGAAGGGAAGCGGGAGTAGCAGATACGCAGTATTTT CASGREAGVADTQYF
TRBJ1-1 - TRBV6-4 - TGTGCCAGCAGTGACGAAGGGGGCACTGAAGCTTTCTTT CASSDEGGTEAFF
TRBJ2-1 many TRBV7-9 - TGTGCCAGTCTACTGGGTTGGGGGAGTGTCCATGAGCAGTTCTTC CASLLGWGSVHEQFF
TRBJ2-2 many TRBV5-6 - TGTGCCAGCAGCTTGGTCGGAGAGAACGCGAACACCGGGGAGCTGTTTTTT CASSLVGENANTGELFF
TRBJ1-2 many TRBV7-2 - TGTGCCAGCAGCTCTCCGGCCAGACCAAAGAACTATGGCTACACCTTC CASSSPARPKNYGYTF
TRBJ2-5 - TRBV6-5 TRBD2 TGTGCCAGCAGTCGTAGCGGGGGGGCGGAAGAGACCCAGTACTTC CASSRSGGAEETQYF
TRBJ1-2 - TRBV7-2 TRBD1 TGTGCCAGCAGCTTAGCCGGACAGGGGCTTGGCTACACCTTC CASSLAGQGLGYTF
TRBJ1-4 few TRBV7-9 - TGTGCCAGCAGCTTAGTAGGGAACGACGAAAAACTGTTTTTT CASSLVGNDEKLFF
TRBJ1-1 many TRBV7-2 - TGTGCCAGCAGCTTAGGCCGGAGGAACACTGAAGCTTTCTTT CASSLGRRNTEAFF
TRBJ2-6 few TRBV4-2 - TGTGCCAGCAGCTTTATGGACGGGCGCTCTGGGGCCAACGTCCTGACTTTC CASSFMDGRSGANVLTF
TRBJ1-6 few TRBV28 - TGTGCCAGCAGTTGGCTTGGGGCGGGTGGGAATTCACCCCTCCACTTT CASSWLGAGGNSPLHF
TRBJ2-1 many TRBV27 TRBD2 TGTGCCAGCCAGGGACTAGCGGGAGTATACAATGAGCAGTTCTTC CASQGLAGVYNEQFF
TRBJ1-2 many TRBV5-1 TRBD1 TGCGCCAGCAGCTCAGGGACAGTGGATAACTATGGCTACACCTTC CASSSGTVDNYGYTF
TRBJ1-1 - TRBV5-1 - TGCGCCAGCAGCTTGCTTGAGCGGGGGATGAACACTGAAGCTTTCTTT CASSLLERGMNTEAFF
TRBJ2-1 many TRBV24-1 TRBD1 TGTGCCACCGGACAGGGGGTACATGAGCAGTTCTTC CATGQGVHEQFF
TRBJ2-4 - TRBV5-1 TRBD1 TGCGCCAGCAGCCCGGGGACAGGGGGCAGAGGAAACATTCAGTACTTC CASSPGTGGRGNIQYF
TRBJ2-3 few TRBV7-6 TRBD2 TGTGCCAGCAGCTTAGTACCAGATGAGCTAGCGGGTTACACAGATACGCAGTATTTT CASSLVPDELAGYTDTQYF
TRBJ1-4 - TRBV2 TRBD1 TGTGCCAGCAGTGAAGTCCTGGGACAGTCTAATGAAAAACTGTTTTTT CASSEVLGQSNEKLFF
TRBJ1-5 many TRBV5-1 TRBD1 TGCGCCAGCAGCAGGCTGGGGGACAGGGTCAATCAGCCCCAGCATTTT CASSRLGDRVNQPQHF
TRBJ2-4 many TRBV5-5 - TGTGCCAGCAGCTTCCCGTGGGGCAAAAACATTCAGTACTTC CASSFPWGKNIQYF